The TCR beta chain described here comes from a study of control samples from healthy donors and cancer patients. TCRdb's copy holds only in-frame clones and misses some; the assay was immunoSEQ multiplex PCR. Among about 55,000 clones listed, 70% to 90% were seen once. Looked up from germline, CDR1 is SGDLS and CDR2 is YYNGEE. The V gene lost 0 bases and the J gene lost 7 bases, with 12 bases spanning the gap. The CDR3 sequence is 14 residues long. The receptor's source is a man aged 45-65 years in good health. The chain uses TRBV9 and TRBJ2-3; unclear D gene. Sequencing was performed on blood. CDR3 sequence: CASSVGSGPNTQYF. CDR3 DNA sequence: TGTGCCAGCAGCGTAGGGTCCGGGCCAAATACGCAGTATTTT.